Each of the 14 T cell receptor beta chains below was sequenced from the same sample in a study of blood T cell repertoires in COVID-19. Here immunoSEQ multiplex PCR was the method, and the copy in TCRdb shows in-frame clones only, minus some. This repertoire shows approximately 120,000 clones, approximately 90% found once; its top ten account for about 1%. Source material: peripheral blood. The source of these receptors is a woman older than 75 with acute or convalescent COVID-19.

The chain links TRBV19 to TRBJ1-2, with 9 nucleotides matching TRBD1. Germline values: CDR1 LNHDA, CDR2 SQIVND (reference sequence). The CDR3 runs to 15 residues. V lost 6 bases and J lost 0; bases outside the gene matches: 5. The CDR3 spells CASRGQGGANYGYTF. In nucleotides, the CDR3 is TGTGCCAGTAGGGGACAGGGCGGCGCTAACTATGGCTACACCTTC.

The chain couples TRBV2 to TRBJ2-1; the match to TRBD2 covers 13 bases. CDR1 and CDR2 from the germline V gene are SNHLY and FYNNEI. The CDR3 runs to 15 residues. J was trimmed by 9 bases and V by 6 bases; bases with no gene match: 8. CDR3 coding DNA: TGTGCCAGCAGCCTCACTAGCGGGAGGGCCAGTGAGCAGTTCTTC. Protein: CASSLTSGRASEQFF.

The J gene is TRBJ2-1, the V gene TRBV4-2; D may be TRBD2 (5 bases). The germline CDR1 and CDR2 sequences are LGHNA and YNFKEQ. The CDR3 is made up of 12 amino acids. The V end was cut by 4 bases, the J end by 10 bases, with 11 bases between. CDR3 sequence (DNA): TGTGCCAGCAGCCCTGCCGGGAACGAGCAGTTCTTC. Its protein is CASSPAGNEQFF.

The J gene is TRBJ1-6, the V gene TRBV5-1; D possibly corresponds to TRBD1 (6 bases). This CDR3 comprises 15 residues. The germline V gene encodes CDR1 SGHRS and CDR2 YFSETQ. With 0 bases removed from V and 7 bases from J, the gap between germline ends came to 11 bases. CDR3 sequence (DNA): TGCGCCAGCAGCTTGGCCTCAGGGGTAAATTCACCCCTCCACTTT. This sequence encodes CASSLASGVNSPLHF.

The CDR3 here is CASTEGGGTDTQYF. DNA for the CDR3: TGTGCCAGCACTGAGGGAGGGGGCACAGATACGCAGTATTTT. The chain has TRBV2 and TRBJ2-3; 7 positions match TRBD2. J lost 1 base, V lost 7 bases, and 5 bases had no gene match. Per the germline V gene, CDR1 is SNHLY and CDR2 is FYNNEI. CDR3 length: 14 residues.

V is TRBV3-1 (or the pseudogene TRBV3-2) and J is TRBJ1-1; D call uncertain. Trimming took off 3 bases at V and 4 bases at J, with 12 bases between the two ends. In germline, CDR1 is LGHDT, CDR2 YNNKEL (reference sequence). The CDR3 is 14 residues long. CDR3 sequence: CASSQTTEGTEAFF. The CDR3 nucleotides read TGTGCCAGCAGCCAGACGACTGAGGGCACTGAAGCTTTCTTT.

CDR3 nucleotides: TGTGCCAGCAGCCAAGATGGGGGCCGAGGGACTGAAGCTTTCTTT. Translating it yields CASSQDGGRGTEAFF. The J gene is TRBJ1-1, the V gene TRBV3-1 (or the pseudogene TRBV3-2); tentative D call: TRBD1 (6 bases). This CDR3 has 15 residues. The V and J ends lost 0 bases and 5 bases respectively, with 13 bases between them. From germline, CDR1 is LGHDT and CDR2 YNNKEL (reference sequence).

The chain uses TRBV5-1 and TRBJ2-4; 7 bases align to TRBD1. The CDR3 runs to 15 residues. CDR1 SGHRS and CDR2 YFSETQ come from the germline V gene. V lost 3 bases and J lost 0; bases outside the gene matches: 3. CDR3 residues: CASSSGTAAKNIQYF. Here the CDR3 DNA reads TGCGCCAGCAGCTCCGGGACAGCAGCCAAAAACATTCAGTACTTC.

This clone is a singleton in its sample. The V and J genes are TRBV19 and TRBJ2-1; 11 bases agree with TRBD1. The V and J ends lost 9 bases and 5 bases, in that order; junction bases with no gene match: 6. Per the germline V gene, CDR1 is LNHDA and CDR2 is SQIVND (reference sequence). This CDR3 has 14 amino acids. The CDR3: CASKGQGDNNEQFF. The CDR3, as DNA: TGTGCCAGCAAGGGACAGGGGGACAACAATGAGCAGTTCTTC.

The chain couples TRBV7-6 to TRBJ2-3; no definite D call. Looked up from germline, CDR1 is SGHVS and CDR2 is FNYEAQ. Trimming pared 2 bases from V and 3 bases from J, leaving 6 bases between. The CDR3 runs to 13 residues. Here the CDR3 reads CASSLPPTDTQYF. Written as DNA, the CDR3 is TGTGCCAGCAGCTTACCCCCGACAGATACGCAGTATTTT.

In DNA, the CDR3 is TGTGCCAAAGAGGCACAGGCTAATTCACCCCTCCACTTT. Its protein product is CAKEAQANSPLHF. The V gene is TRBV2, the J gene TRBJ1-6; D might be TRBD1 (5 bases). Trimming took 10 bases from V and 6 from J, leaving 13 bases between them. Germline lookup yields CDR1 SNHLY and CDR2 FYNNEI. The CDR3 extends over 13 amino acids.

The V call is TRBV4-3, the J call TRBJ1-3, with D possibly TRBD1 on 5 matching bases. CDR1 and CDR2 (germline): LGHNA, YSLEER. V gave up 0 bases and J gave up 7 bases, with 13 bases separating them. The CDR3 has 15 amino acids. CDR3 DNA: TGCGCCAGCAGCCAAGATTTGCAGGGTCGGAACACCATATATTTT. Residues: CASSQDLQGRNTIYF.

This rearrangement joins TRBV4-2 to TRBJ2-7; D possibly corresponds to TRBD1 (5 bases). The CDR3 covers 16 residues. V was shortened by 2 bases and J by 0 bases, with 14 bases between the two germline ends. CDR1 is LGHNA, CDR2 YNFKEQ, per germline. Written as DNA, the CDR3 is TGTGCCAGCAGCCAATCGTGGACATTTTCCTCCTACGAGCAGTACTTC. This encodes CASSQSWTFSSYEQYF.

The chain's CDR3 is CASSPQQGAGYGYTF. CDR3 sequence (DNA): TGTGCCAGCAGCCCACAACAGGGGGCTGGCTATGGCTACACCTTC. The V and J genes are TRBV14 and TRBJ1-2; 9 bases map to TRBD1. CDR3 size: 15 residues. Germline loops: CDR1 SGHDN, CDR2 FVKESK. V shed 4 bases and J 4 bases; nucleotides not matched to a gene: 7.